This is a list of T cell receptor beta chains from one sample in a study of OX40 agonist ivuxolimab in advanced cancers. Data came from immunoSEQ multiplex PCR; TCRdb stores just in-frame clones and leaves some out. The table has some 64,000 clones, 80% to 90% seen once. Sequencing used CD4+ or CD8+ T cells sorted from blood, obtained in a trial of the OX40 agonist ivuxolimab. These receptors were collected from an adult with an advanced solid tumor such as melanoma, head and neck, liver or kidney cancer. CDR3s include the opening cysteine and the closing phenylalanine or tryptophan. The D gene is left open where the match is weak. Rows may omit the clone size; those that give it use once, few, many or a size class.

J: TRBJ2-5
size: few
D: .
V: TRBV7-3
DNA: TGTGCCAGCAGCTTATCAGGAGAGACCCAGTACTTC
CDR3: CASSLSGETQYF

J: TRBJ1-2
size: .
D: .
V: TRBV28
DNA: TGTGCCAGCAGTTCCCCCGGCTGGACTCCCCATAACTATGGCTACACCTTC
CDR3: CASSSPGWTPHNYGYTF

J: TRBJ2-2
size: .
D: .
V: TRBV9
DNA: TGTGCCAGCAGCCAATTGGTAGGGGTCCCAACCGGGGAGCTGTTTTTT
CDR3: CASSQLVGVPTGELFF

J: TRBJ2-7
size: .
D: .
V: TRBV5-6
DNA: TGTGCCAGCAGCTACCTTGCGGGGCAGACTAACTACGAGCAGTACTTC
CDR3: CASSYLAGQTNYEQYF

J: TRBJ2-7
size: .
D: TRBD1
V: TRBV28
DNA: TGTGCCAGCAGCTCCCAGGGGGCGGTCTACGAGCAGTACTTC
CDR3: CASSSQGAVYEQYF

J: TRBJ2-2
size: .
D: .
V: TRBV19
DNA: TGTGCCAGTAGTCCCAGCCGCCCGAGGACCGGGGAGCTGTTTTTT
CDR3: CASSPSRPRTGELFF

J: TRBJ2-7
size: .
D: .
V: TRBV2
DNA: TGTGCCACGAGCGCCGGACGGGAGCTCGAGCAGTACTTC
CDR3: CATSAGRELEQYF

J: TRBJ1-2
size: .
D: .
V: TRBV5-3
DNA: TGTGCCAGCAGCTCACAGGGCGCATCCTATGGCTACACCTTC
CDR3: CASSSQGASYGYTF

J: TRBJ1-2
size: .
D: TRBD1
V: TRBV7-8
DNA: TGTGCCAGCAGCCCCAGGGGGACAGGGGGCGCCGGGTATGGCTACACCTTC
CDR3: CASSPRGTGGAGYGYTF

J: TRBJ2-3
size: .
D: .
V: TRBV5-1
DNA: TGCGCCAGCAGCCTGACAGATAGCACAGATACGCAGTATTTT
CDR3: CASSLTDSTDTQYF

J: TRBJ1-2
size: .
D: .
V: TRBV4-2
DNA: TGTGCCAGCACCTTAACGGGGGGGGCGTATGGCTACACCTTC
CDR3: CASTLTGGAYGYTF

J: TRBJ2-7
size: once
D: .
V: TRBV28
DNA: TGTGCCAGCAGTTCCCGGGACATTAACGAGCAGTACTTC
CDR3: CASSSRDINEQYF

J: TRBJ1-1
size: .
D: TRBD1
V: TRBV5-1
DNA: TGCGCCAGCAGCATAGGACAGGGTCAATCCACTGAAGCTTTCTTT
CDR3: CASSIGQGQSTEAFF

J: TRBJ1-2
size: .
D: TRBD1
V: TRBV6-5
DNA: TGTGCCAGCAGTTACCGGACAGGGAGTGGCTACACCTTC
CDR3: CASSYRTGSGYTF

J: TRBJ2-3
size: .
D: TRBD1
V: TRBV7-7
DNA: TGTGCTAGCAGCGAACGGACAGGCCTCGCAGATACGCAGTATTTT
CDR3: CASSERTGLADTQYF

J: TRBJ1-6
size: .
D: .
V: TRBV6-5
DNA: TGTGCCAGCAGTTACTACGGGGCCGGGGGGAATTCACCCCTCCACTTT
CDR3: CASSYYGAGGNSPLHF

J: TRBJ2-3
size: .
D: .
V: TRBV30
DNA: TGTGCCTGGAGTACGGGTGGCACAGATACGCAGTATTTT
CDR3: CAWSTGGTDTQYF

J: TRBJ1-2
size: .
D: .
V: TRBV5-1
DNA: TGCGCCAGCAGCAGTGGCCGCGAAACTATTGGCTATGGCTACACCTTC
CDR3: CASSSGRETIGYGYTF

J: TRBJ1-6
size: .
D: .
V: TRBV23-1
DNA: TGCGCCAGCAGTCAATCGCTGGCAGCCCTAGCTTCACCCCTCCACTTT
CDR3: CASSQSLAALASPLHF

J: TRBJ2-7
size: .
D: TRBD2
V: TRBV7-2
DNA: TGTGCCAGCAGCGGAATGCCACGCGGGACTAGCGGGAGAATAGGTCACTTC
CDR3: CASSGMPRGTSGRIGHF

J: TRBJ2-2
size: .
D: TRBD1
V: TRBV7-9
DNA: TGTGCCAGCAGCTTAGACAGGGGGCGCACCAACACCGGGGAGCTGTTTTTT
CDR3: CASSLDRGRTNTGELFF

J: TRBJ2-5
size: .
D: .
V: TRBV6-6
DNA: TGTGCCAGCAGTTGGATACAGGGAGAGACCCAGTACTTC
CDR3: CASSWIQGETQYF

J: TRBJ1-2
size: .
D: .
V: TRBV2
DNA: TGTGCCAGCAGTAAGGAGGCGGGCTATGGCTACACCTTC
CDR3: CASSKEAGYGYTF

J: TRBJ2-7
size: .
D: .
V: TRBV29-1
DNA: TGCAGCGTGCAGGACAGCTCCTACGAGCAGTACTTC
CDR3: CSVQDSSYEQYF

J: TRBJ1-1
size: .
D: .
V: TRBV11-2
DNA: TGTGCCAGCAGCTTATTTAGGGTTGGGACTGAAGCTTTCTTT
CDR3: CASSLFRVGTEAFF

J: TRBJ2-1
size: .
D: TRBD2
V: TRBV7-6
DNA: TGTGCCAGCAGCTTAGCGGGGGGAACGGGAGGTGGCTCCTACAATGAGCAGTTCTTC
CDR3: CASSLAGGTGGGSYNEQFF

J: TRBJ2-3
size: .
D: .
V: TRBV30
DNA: TGTGCCTGGGCGGGACAGCGTTTAGATACGCAGTATTTT
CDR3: CAWAGQRLDTQYF

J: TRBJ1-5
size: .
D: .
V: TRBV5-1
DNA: TGCGCCAGCAGCTTGGGGGATGGCCAGCCCCAGCATTTT
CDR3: CASSLGDGQPQHF

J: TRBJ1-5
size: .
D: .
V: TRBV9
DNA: TGTGCCAGCAGCGTAGAACCGCACGGACGGCCCCAGCATTTT
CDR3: CASSVEPHGRPQHF

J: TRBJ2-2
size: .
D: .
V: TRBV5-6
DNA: TGTGCCAGCAGCTTGGGGACGACGTGGCCCGGGGAGCTGTTTTTT
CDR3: CASSLGTTWPGELFF

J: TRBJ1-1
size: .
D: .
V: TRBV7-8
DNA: TGTGCCAGCAGCCTCTTTGGCGGCCGCTATGGAGCTTTCTTT
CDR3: CASSLFGGRYGAFF

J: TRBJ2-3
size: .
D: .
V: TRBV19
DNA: TGTGCCAGTAGTTCCCCCCAGATCACAGATACGCAGTATTTT
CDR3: CASSSPQITDTQYF